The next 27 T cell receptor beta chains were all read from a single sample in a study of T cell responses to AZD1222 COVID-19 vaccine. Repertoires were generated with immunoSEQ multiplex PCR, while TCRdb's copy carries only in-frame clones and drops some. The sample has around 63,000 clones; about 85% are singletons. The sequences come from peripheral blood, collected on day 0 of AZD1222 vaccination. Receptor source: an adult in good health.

CDR3 DNA: TGTGCCAGCAGTGAAGGACTAGCGGGGAGGCAAGAGACCCAGTACTTC. It yields the protein CASSEGLAGRQETQYF. V and J are TRBV28 and TRBJ2-5; TRBD2 agrees at 12 bases. The CDR3 is 16 residues long. V trimming: 5 bases; J trimming: 2 bases; junction bases outside the gene matches: 6. The germline V gene has CDR1 MDHEN and CDR2 SYDVKM.

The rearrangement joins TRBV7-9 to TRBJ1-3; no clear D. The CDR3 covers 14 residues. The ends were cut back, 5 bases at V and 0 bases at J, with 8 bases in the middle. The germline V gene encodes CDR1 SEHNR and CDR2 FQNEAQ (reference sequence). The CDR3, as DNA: TGTGCCAGCAGCCGCGATTTCTCTGGAAACACCATATATTTT. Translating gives CASSRDFSGNTIYF.

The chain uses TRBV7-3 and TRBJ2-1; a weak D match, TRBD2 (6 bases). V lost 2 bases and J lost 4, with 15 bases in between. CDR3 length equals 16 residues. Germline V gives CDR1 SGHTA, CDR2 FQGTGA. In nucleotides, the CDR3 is TGTGCCAGCAGCTTAGATTCACGGGGGTCTTACAATGAGCAGTTCTTC. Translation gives CASSLDSRGSYNEQFF.

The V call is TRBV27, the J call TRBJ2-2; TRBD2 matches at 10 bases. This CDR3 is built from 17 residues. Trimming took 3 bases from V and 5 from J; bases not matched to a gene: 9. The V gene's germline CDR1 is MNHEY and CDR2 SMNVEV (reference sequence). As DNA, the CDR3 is TGTGCCAGCAGTTTCTGGGGCAGCGGGGGGGGAACCGGGGAGCTGTTTTTT. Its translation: CASSFWGSGGGTGELFF.

The CDR3 protein is CASSFDPLSTSSPLHF. Here the CDR3 DNA reads TGTGCCAGCAGTTTCGACCCCCTTAGTACCAGTTCACCCCTCCACTTT. This chain uses TRBV6-5 with TRBJ1-6, with D unresolved. Germline CDR1 reads MNHEY; CDR2 reads SVGAGI. Trimming pared 4 bases from V and 9 bases from J, leaving 19 bases between. The CDR3 is made up of 16 amino acids.

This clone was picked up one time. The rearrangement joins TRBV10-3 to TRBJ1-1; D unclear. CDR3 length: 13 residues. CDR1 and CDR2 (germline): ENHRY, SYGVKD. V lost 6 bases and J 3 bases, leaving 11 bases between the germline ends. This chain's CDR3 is CAIRGGRDTEAFF. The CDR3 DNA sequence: TGTGCCATCAGGGGAGGCAGAGACACTGAAGCTTTCTTT.

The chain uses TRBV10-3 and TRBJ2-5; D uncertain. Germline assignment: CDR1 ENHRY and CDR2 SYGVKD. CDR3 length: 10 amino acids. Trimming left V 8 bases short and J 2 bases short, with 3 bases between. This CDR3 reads CAIGQETQYF. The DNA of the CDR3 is TGTGCCATCGGGCAAGAGACCCAGTACTTC.

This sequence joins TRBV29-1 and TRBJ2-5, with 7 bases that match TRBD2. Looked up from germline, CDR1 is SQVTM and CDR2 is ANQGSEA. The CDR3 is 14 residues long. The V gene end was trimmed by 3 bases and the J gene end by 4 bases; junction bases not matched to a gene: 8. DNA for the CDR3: TGCAGCGTTGATAGTTACGGGGGGAGAGAGACCCAGTACTTC. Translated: CSVDSYGGRETQYF.

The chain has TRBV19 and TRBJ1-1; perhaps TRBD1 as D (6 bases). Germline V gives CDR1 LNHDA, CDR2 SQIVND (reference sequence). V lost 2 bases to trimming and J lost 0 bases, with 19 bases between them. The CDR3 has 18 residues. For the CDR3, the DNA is TGTGCCAGTAGTATACTGCAGGGGATCGGCAGCATGAACACTGAAGCTTTCTTT. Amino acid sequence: CASSILQGIGSMNTEAFF.

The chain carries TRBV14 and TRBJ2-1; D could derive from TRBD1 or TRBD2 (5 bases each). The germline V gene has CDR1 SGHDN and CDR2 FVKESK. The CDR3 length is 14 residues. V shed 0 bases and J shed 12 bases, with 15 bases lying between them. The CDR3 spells CASSQDLSGAGQFF. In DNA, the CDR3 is TGTGCCAGCAGCCAAGATCTCTCCGGGGCAGGGCAGTTCTTC.

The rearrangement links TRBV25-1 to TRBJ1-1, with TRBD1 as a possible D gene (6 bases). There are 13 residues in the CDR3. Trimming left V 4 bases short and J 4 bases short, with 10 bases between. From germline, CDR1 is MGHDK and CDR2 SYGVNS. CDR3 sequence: CASSGVRGTEAFF. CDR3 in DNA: TGTGCCAGCAGTGGGGTCAGGGGCACTGAAGCTTTCTTT.

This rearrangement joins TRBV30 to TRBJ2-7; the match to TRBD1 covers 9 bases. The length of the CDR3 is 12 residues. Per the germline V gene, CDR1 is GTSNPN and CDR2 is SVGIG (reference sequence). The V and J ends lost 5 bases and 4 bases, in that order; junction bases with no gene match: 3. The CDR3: CAWGQGSYEQYF. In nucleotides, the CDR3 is TGTGCCTGGGGACAGGGGAGTTACGAGCAGTACTTC.

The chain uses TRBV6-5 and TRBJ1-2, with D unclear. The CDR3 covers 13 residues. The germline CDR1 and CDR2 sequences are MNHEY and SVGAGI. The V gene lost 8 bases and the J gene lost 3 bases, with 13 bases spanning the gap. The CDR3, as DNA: TGTGCCAGCTTAGCCCGAAGGGACTATGGCTACACCTTC. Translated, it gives CASLARRDYGYTF.

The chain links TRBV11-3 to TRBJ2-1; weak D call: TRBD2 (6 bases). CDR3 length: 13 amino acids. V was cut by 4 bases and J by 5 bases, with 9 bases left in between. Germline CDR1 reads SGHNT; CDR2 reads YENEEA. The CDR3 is CASSSWEDNEQFF. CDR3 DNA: TGTGCCAGCAGCTCGTGGGAGGACAATGAGCAGTTCTTC.

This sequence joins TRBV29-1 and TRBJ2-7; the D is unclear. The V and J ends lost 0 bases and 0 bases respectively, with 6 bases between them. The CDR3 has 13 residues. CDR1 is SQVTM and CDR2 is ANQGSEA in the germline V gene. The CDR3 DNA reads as TGCAGCGTTGAAGATCCGGTCTCCTACGAGCAGTACTTC. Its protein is CSVEDPVSYEQYF.

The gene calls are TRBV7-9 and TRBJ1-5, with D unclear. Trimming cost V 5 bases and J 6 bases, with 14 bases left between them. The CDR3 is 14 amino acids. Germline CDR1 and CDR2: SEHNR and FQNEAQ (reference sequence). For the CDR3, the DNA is TGTGCCAGCAGCCCCCTGGCATCAAGTCAGCCCCAGCATTTT. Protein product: CASSPLASSQPQHF.

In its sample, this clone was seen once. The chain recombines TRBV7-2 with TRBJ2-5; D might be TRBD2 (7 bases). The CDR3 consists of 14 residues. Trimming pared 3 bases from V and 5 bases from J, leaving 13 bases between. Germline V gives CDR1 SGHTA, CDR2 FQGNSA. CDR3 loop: CASSFQGGGETQYF. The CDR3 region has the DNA TGTGCCAGCAGCTTCCAGGGCGGGGGCGAGACCCAGTACTTC.

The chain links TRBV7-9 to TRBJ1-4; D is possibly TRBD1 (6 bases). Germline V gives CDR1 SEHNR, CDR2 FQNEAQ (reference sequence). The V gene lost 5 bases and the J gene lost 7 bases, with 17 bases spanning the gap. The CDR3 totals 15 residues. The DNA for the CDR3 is TGTGCCAGCAGCCCCCGGTGGGGGGGCGGTGAAAAACTGTTTTTT. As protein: CASSPRWGGGEKLFF.

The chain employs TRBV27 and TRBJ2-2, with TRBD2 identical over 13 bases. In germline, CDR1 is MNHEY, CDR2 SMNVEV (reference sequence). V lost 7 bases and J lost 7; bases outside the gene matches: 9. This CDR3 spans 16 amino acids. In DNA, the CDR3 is TGTGCCAGCACTCTACTAGCGGGGGGGCCCGGCGGGGAGCTGTTTTTT. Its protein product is CASTLLAGGPGGELFF.

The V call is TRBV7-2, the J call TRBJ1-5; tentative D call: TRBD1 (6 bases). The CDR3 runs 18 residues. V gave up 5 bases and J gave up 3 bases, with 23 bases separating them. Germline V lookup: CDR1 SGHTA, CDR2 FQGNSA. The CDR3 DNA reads TGTGCCAGCAGCCCAGCCGGACTCGGGGGGCCTTTCAATCAGCCCCAGCATTTT. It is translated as CASSPAGLGGPFNQPQHF.

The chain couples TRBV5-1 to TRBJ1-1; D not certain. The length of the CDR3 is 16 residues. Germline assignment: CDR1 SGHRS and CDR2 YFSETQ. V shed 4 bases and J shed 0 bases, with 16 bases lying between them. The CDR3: CASSRTGSFMNTEAFF. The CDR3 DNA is TGCGCCAGCAGCAGGACCGGCAGCTTCATGAACACTGAAGCTTTCTTT.

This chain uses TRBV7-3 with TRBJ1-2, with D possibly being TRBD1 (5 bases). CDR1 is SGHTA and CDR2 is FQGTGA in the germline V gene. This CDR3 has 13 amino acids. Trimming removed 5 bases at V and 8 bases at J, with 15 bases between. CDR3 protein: CASSPPGAGGYTF. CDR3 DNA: TGTGCCAGCAGCCCCCCCGGGGCCGGGGGCTACACCTTC. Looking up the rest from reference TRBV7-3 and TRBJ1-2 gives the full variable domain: GAGVSQTPSNKVTEKGKYVELRCDPISGHTALYWYRQSLGQGPEFLIYFQGTGAADDSGLPNDRFFAVRPEGSVSTLKIQRTERGDSAVYLCASSPPGAGGYTFGSGTRLTVV.

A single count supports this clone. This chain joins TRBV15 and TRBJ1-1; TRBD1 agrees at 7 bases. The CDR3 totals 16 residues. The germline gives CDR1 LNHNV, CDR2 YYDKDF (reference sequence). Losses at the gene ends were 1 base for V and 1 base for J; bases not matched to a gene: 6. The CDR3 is CATSRGVDRKNTEAFF. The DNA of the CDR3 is TGTGCCACCAGCAGAGGGGTGGACAGGAAGAACACTGAAGCTTTCTTT.

The CDR3 sequence is CASSYSRGENTGELFF. In DNA, the CDR3 is TGTGCCAGCAGTTACAGCCGGGGGGAGAACACCGGGGAGCTGTTTTTT. The chain combines TRBV6-6 with TRBJ2-2; 7 bases are a match to TRBD2. Germline V CDR1 and CDR2: MNHNY, SVGAGI (reference sequence). The V gene end was trimmed by 2 bases and the J gene end by 1 base; junction bases not matched to a gene: 4. CDR3 length equals 16 residues.

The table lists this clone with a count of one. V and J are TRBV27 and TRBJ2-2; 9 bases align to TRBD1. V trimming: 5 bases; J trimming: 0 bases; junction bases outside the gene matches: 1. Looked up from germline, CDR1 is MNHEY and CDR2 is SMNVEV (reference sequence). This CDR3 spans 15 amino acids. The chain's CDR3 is CASSRDRANTGELFF. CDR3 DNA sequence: TGTGCCAGCAGTCGGGACAGGGCGAACACCGGGGAGCTGTTTTTT.

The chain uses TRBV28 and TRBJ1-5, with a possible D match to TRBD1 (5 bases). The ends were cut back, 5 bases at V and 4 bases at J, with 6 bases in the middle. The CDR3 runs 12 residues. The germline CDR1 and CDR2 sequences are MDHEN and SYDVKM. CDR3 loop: CASSGGNQPQHF. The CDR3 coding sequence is TGTGCCAGCAGTGGGGGAAATCAGCCCCAGCATTTT. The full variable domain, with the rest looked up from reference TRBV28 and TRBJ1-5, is DVKVTQSSRYLVKRTGEKVFLECVQDMDHENMFWYRQDPGLGLRLIYFSYDVKMKEKGDIPEGYSVSREKKERFSLILESASTNQTSMYLCASSGGNQPQHFGDGTRLSIL.

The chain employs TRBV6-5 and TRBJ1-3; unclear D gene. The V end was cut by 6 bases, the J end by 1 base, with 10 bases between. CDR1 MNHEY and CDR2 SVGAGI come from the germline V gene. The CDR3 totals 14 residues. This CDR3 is CASRATYSGNTIYF. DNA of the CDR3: TGTGCCAGCAGGGCCACGTATTCTGGAAACACCATATATTTT.